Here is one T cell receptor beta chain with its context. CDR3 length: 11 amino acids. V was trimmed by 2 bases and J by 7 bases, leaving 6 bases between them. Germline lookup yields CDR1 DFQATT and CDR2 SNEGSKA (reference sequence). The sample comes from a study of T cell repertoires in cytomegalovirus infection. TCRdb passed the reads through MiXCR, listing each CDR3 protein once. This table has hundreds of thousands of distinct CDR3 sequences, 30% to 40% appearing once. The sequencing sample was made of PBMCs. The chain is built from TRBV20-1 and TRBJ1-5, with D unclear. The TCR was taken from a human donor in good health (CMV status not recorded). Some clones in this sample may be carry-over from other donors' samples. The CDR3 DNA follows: TGCAGTGCTAGACAGGAACAGCCCCAGCATTTT. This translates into CSARQEQPQHF.